Listed below are T cell receptor beta chains from one sample, sequenced in a study of OX40 agonist ivuxolimab in advanced cancers. The protocol was immunoSEQ multiplex PCR, while the TCRdb copy is restricted to in-frame clones and leaves out a portion. The sample lists about 58,000 clones, over 75% occurring once. The starting material was CD4+ or CD8+ T cells sorted from blood, obtained in a trial of the OX40 agonist ivuxolimab. The receptors stem from an adult with an advanced solid tumor such as melanoma, head and neck, liver or kidney cancer. CDR3s leave out the opening cysteine and the closing phenylalanine or tryptophan. A D gene is named only where the DNA matches it firmly.

D gene	V gene	CDR3 protein
-	TRBV11-3	ASSLDGGTEDTQY
-	TRBV12-5	ASGSRVSQETQY
-	TRBV29-1	SVEGGRGYT
TRBD2	TRBV5-3	ARWAVDGERDLETQY
-	TRBV11-2	ASSSTQRGGVYGYT
TRBD1	TRBV7-2	ASSPTGARTYEQY
-	TRBV7-8	ASSSDVLDEKLF
TRBD2	TRBV14	ASSPRLAPLNEQF
TRBD1	TRBV18	ASSPRQGASNTGELF
-	TRBV6-5	ASRMIEVYGYT
-	TRBV9	ASSAPGTDTQY
-	TRBV19	ASSIGADNQPQH
-	TRBV7-3	ASSPQGYHPMNTEAF